One T cell receptor (beta chain) is described in this entry. The antigen remains unidentified. This entry comes from a study of T cell responses to AZD1222 COVID-19 vaccine. General study results and limits: Among the donors, most were white British and more were female, and clonal diversity was possibly underestimated. It was only a handful of AZD1222 recipients who were seropositive at baseline.

This CDR3 has 16 residues. V lost 0 bases to trimming and J lost 2 bases; unmatched junction nucleotides: 5. In germline, CDR1 is MNHEY, CDR2 SVGAGI. Profiling relied on immunoSEQ multiplex PCR, and the TCRdb table lists in-frame clones only, not all of them. The data hold about 160,000 clones, with 92% observed a single time. The TCR was taken from an adult who received the AZD1222 COVID-19 vaccine. Sequenced here: peripheral blood, sampled 28 days after the second AZD1222 dose. The rearrangement joins TRBV6-5 to TRBJ2-7; 9 nucleotides agree with TRBD2. The CDR3 protein is CASSYSGASGAYEQYF. The CDR3, as DNA: TGTGCCAGCAGTTACTCAGGCGCTAGCGGGGCCTACGAGCAGTACTTC.